This T cell receptor (beta chain) was identified during a study of cytomegalovirus exposure and HLA in healthy donors. General study findings and limits: The investigators catalogued 150 to 200 TCR beta chains as cytomegalovirus-associated. Later analysis revealed greater clonal expansion in HLA-associated TCR beta chains than in equally common others.

Comment on this clone: What it binds is unknown.

With 60 Vbeta and 13 Jbeta primers, the PCR was carried out. Some clones are missing from TCRdb's copy, which holds only in-frame ones; the method was immunoSEQ multiplex PCR. The sample yields under 200,000 clones, 60% to 75% seen once. Trimming stripped 3 bases from V and 6 bases from J, with 9 bases between. Germline V CDR1 and CDR2: MNHEY, SMNVEV (reference sequence). The CDR3 runs to 14 residues. The receptor's source is a woman between 50 and 59 years old in good health and CMV-seropositive. Sequenced input: PBMCs. This sequence joins TRBV27 and TRBJ1-6; TRBD1 might be the D (5 bases). The CDR3 region is CASSFQGANSPLHF. The CDR3 DNA reads TGTGCCAGCAGTTTTCAGGGTGCTAATTCACCCCTCCACTTT.